The 19 T cell receptor beta chains below all came from one sample that was sequenced in a study of identical twins. TCRdb independently ran MiXCR on the 5' RACE reads; one entry per CDR3 protein. The sample has 510,000 or so distinct CDR3 sequences, around 15% seen once. The data also belong to a second study, concerning yellow fever vaccine responses in identical twins.

Sequences were obtained from CD4+ T cells sorted from blood. The receptors here all came from a woman between 18 and 30 years old in good health.

This clonotype appeared many times. The rearrangement uses TRBV7-9 and TRBJ1-1; no reliable D call. Germline V CDR1 and CDR2: SEHNR, FQNEAQ (reference sequence). The CDR3 contains 14 residues. V gave up 1 base and J gave up 4 bases, with 10 bases separating them. The CDR3 reads CASSLVAGSTEAFF. As DNA, the CDR3 is TGTGCCAGCAGCTTAGTTGCGGGTAGCACTGAAGCTTTCTTT.

In its sample, this clonotype was seen a few times. The CDR3 nucleotides are TGTGCCAGCAAACCACAGCTGAACACCGGGGAGCTGTTTTTT. Translated, it gives CASKPQLNTGELFF. The chain recombines TRBV27 with TRBJ2-2, with D unclear. V lost 7 bases, J lost 1 base, and 10 bases lay in between. This CDR3 contains 14 residues. Germline CDR1 MNHEY, CDR2 SMNVEV (reference sequence).

This clonotype was observed a handful of times. The chain combines TRBV12-3 or TRBV12-4 with TRBJ2-5; no reliable D call. V was pared by 3 bases and J by 4 bases, with 9 bases between. This CDR3 is 13 amino acids long. The CDR3 here is CASSFRWAETQYF. The CDR3 region has the DNA TGTGCCAGCAGTTTTAGATGGGCAGAGACCCAGTACTTC.

The sample holds a few counts of this clonotype. The chain combines TRBV12-3 or TRBV12-4 with TRBJ1-6, with 7 bases aligning to TRBD1. The V gene end was trimmed by 5 bases and the J gene end by 6 bases; junction bases not matched to a gene: 7. The length of the CDR3 is 15 residues. As DNA, the CDR3 is TGTGCCAGCAGTCTTCGGACAGGCATTAATTCACCCCTCCACTTT. This encodes CASSLRTGINSPLHF.

This clonotype was seen only a few times. The V and J genes are TRBV4-1 and TRBJ1-4; D is undetermined. This CDR3 spans 16 amino acids. The germline gives CDR1 MGHRA, CDR2 YSYEKL. Trimming left V 0 bases short and J 0 bases short, with 8 bases between. CDR3 coding DNA: TGCGCCAGCAGCCAAGATCGGGGTCCAACTAATGAAAAACTGTTTTTT. Translation gives CASSQDRGPTNEKLFF.

In its sample, this clonotype was seen a few times. This chain connects TRBV10-3 to TRBJ2-6; D gene unclear. The CDR3 is 13 residues long. Germline CDR1 and CDR2: ENHRY and SYGVKD. V was pared by 11 bases and J by 1 base, with 9 bases between. The CDR3 DNA sequence: TGTGCCGCCCATCCGTCTGGGGCCAACGTCCTGACTTTC. This encodes CAAHPSGANVLTF.

V gene TRBV5-1 combines with J gene TRBJ2-7; 14 bases match TRBD2. The CDR3 has 19 amino acids. V was pared by 4 bases and J by 0 bases, with 12 bases of the junction left unmatched. The germline CDR1 and CDR2 sequences are SGHRS and YFSETQ. Written as DNA, the CDR3 is TGCGCCAGCAGCCCCGCCGGGACTAGCGGGAGAGTCGGCTCCTACGAGCAGTACTTC. This gives the protein CASSPAGTSGRVGSYEQYF.

V and J are TRBV5-4 and TRBJ2-1, with a weak D call TRBD2 (6 bases). The CDR3 is made up of 14 amino acids. CDR1 and CDR2 (germline): SGHNT, YYREEE (reference sequence). The ends were cut back, 4 bases at V and 9 bases at J, with 17 bases in the middle. The CDR3 loop reads CASSPPTSSGEQFF. As DNA, the CDR3 is TGTGCCAGCAGCCCACCGACTAGTTCTGGTGAGCAGTTCTTC.

The J gene is TRBJ2-3, the V gene TRBV3-1; 11 nucleotides line up with TRBD2. Germline CDR1 and CDR2: LGHDT and YNNKEL (reference sequence). This CDR3 has 16 amino acids. V was pared by 4 bases and J by 5 bases, with 8 bases of the junction left unmatched. This chain's CDR3 is CASSPLAGGGGDTQYF. For the CDR3, the DNA is TGTGCCAGCAGCCCTCTAGCGGGAGGAGGAGGAGATACGCAGTATTTT.

The sample holds a few counts of this clonotype. This chain connects TRBV6-1 to TRBJ2-3; D possibly corresponds to TRBD1 (6 bases). Per the germline V gene, CDR1 is MNHNS and CDR2 is SASEGT. The CDR3 has 15 amino acids. The V end was cut by 6 bases, the J end by 4 bases, with 17 bases between. The chain's CDR3 is CASSPGAGGSDTQYF. CDR3 coding DNA: TGTGCCAGCAGCCCAGGGGCCGGAGGATCAGATACGCAGTATTTT.

V and J are TRBV12-3 or TRBV12-4 and TRBJ2-1; 7 nucleotides align to TRBD2. CDR3 length: 18 residues. Trimming cost V 4 bases and J 2 bases; bases outside gene matches: 14. The CDR3 is CASSWGHLGGSAYNEQFF. The CDR3 coding sequence is TGTGCCAGCAGTTGGGGTCATTTGGGCGGGAGCGCCTACAATGAGCAGTTCTTC.

The chain recombines TRBV10-3 with TRBJ2-1, with 11 bases fitting TRBD2. Germline V CDR1 and CDR2: ENHRY, SYGVKD. The CDR3 extends over 16 amino acids. The V gene end was trimmed by 2 bases and the J gene end by 3 bases; junction bases not matched to a gene: 3. CDR3 loop: CAISEPGTSGYNEQFF. In DNA, the CDR3 is TGTGCCATCAGTGAGCCCGGGACTAGCGGCTACAATGAGCAGTTCTTC.

The chain employs TRBV18 and TRBJ2-5, with 7 bases aligning to TRBD1. Germline V lookup: CDR1 KGHSH, CDR2 LQKENI. This CDR3 comprises 16 residues. J was trimmed by 1 base and V by 3 bases; bases with no gene match: 8. The CDR3, as DNA: TGTGCCAGCTCACCCGCCAGGGACAGACCCCAAGAGACCCAGTACTTC. Protein: CASSPARDRPQETQYF.

V and J are TRBV3-1 and TRBJ2-1; perhaps TRBD2 as D (5 bases). This CDR3 spans 14 amino acids. In germline, CDR1 is LGHDT, CDR2 YNNKEL (reference sequence). V gave up 0 bases and J gave up 9 bases, with 12 bases separating them. CDR3 residues: CASSQDMDWGEQFF. CDR3 nucleotide sequence: TGTGCCAGCAGCCAAGATATGGACTGGGGTGAGCAGTTCTTC.

This sequence joins TRBV9 and TRBJ2-7, with D tentatively TRBD2 (6 bases). Trimming shortened V by 7 bases and J by 1 base, and 15 bases separated the two germline ends. CDR3 length equals 14 residues. From germline, CDR1 is SGDLS and CDR2 YYNGEE. The CDR3: CASGPGVPSYEQYF. CDR3 DNA: TGTGCCAGCGGACCGGGAGTTCCGTCCTACGAGCAGTACTTC.

This clonotype was seen a handful of times. The V call is TRBV10-3, the J call TRBJ2-2; 8 bases are shared with TRBD2. The CDR3 has 15 residues. The V segment lost 8 bases and the J segment 0 bases; nucleotides outside the gene matches: 5. CDR1 and CDR2 (germline): ENHRY, SYGVKD. CDR3 in DNA: TGTGCCATCGGTACTAGCGGAACGAACACCGGGGAGCTGTTTTTT. It is translated as CAIGTSGTNTGELFF.

This clonotype showed up many times. The V gene is TRBV10-3, the J gene TRBJ2-2; no clear D. The CDR3 runs 15 residues. Per germline, CDR1 ENHRY and CDR2 SYGVKD. Trimming shortened V by 4 bases and J by 0 bases, and 9 bases separated the two germline ends. CDR3 loop: CAISATKSNTGELFF. In DNA, the CDR3 is TGTGCCATCAGTGCCACCAAATCGAACACCGGGGAGCTGTTTTTT.

This clonotype has only a few counts. V and J are TRBV3-1 and TRBJ2-5, with 9 positions matching TRBD1. This CDR3 is built from 15 residues. The trim removed 1 base at V and 2 bases at J, leaving 2 bases unmatched. The germline gives CDR1 LGHDT, CDR2 YNNKEL (reference sequence). The CDR3 protein is CASSQVGTGQETQYF. In DNA, the CDR3 is TGTGCCAGCAGCCAAGTCGGGACAGGGCAAGAGACCCAGTACTTC.

This clonotype has only a few counts. The chain recombines TRBV24-1 with TRBJ2-1, with D possibly being TRBD2 (5 bases). Germline V gene data show CDR1 as KGHDR and CDR2 as SFDVKD. Trimming took 4 bases from V and 6 from J, leaving 15 bases between them. The CDR3 length is 15 residues. This CDR3 is CATSDPGIFGNEQFF. CDR3 DNA sequence: TGTGCCACCAGTGACCCCGGGATTTTCGGCAATGAGCAGTTCTTC.